This entry is about one TCR beta chain. Its antigen is as yet unknown. This sample was taken from a study of Ad26.COV2.S vaccination and SARS-CoV-2 variants. Overall study findings and caveats: Relative to placebo recipients, vaccine recipients exhibited elevated spike-specific TCR breadth. Substantial breadth in spike-specific CD8+ and CD4+ T cell responses was reportedly seen after vaccination.

Assay used: immunoSEQ multiplex PCR; TCRdb lists only in-frame clones, some missing. The table includes 350,000 to 600,000 clones, around 89% detected once. Per germline, CDR1 SGHRS and CDR2 YFSETQ. This CDR3 contains 14 residues. The V and J ends lost 4 bases and 1 base respectively, with 11 bases between them. Treatment: roughly 19 received Ad26.COV2.S at low or high dose, single or two shots; roughly five received placebo; per-sample allocation not given. The samples were gathered on day 63 after the first injection of vaccine or placebo. Adults aged 18-55 years in Boston included the donor. The sample was peripheral blood, taken in a trial of Ad26.COV2.S vaccine versus placebo. J is TRBJ1-1 and V is TRBV5-1; unclear D gene. This clonotype originated in a person aged 18-65 years who received the Ad26.COV2.S COVID-19 vaccine or a placebo. Here the CDR3 reads CASSHTQSNTEAFF. The CDR3, as DNA: TGCGCCAGCAGCCATACCCAGTCGAACACTGAAGCTTTCTTT. The whole variable domain, remainder taken from reference TRBV5-1 and TRBJ1-1, is KAGVTQTPRYLIKTRGQQVTLSCSPISGHRSVSWYQQTPGQGLQFLFEYFSETQRNKGNFPGRFSGRQFSNSRSEMNVSTLELGDSALYLCASSHTQSNTEAFFGQGTRLTVV.